This T cell receptor beta chain was retrieved from a study of T cells in Graves' hyperthyroidism and ophthalmopathy. Only one count was recorded for this clonotype. The antigen is not known. Stability of Graves' hyperthyroidism was defined as absent ophthalmopathy progression within 18 months. The CDR3 loop spans 16 amino acids. Germline V gene lookup returns CDR1 SGHKS and CDR2 YYEKEE (reference sequence). V gave up 2 bases and J gave up 7 bases; unmatched junction bases: 13. It was RNA transcripts that yielded the amplified TCR beta CDR3 regions. During a first-round RT-PCR of the TCR CDR3, the HTBI primer set was used. One entry per CDR3 protein, called by TCRdb with MiXCR from the multiplex PCR reads. Of about 550,000 distinct CDR3 sequences in the sample, less than 25% were seen once. General study findings and limits: Most thyroid clonotypes that were expanded above 0.001 also turned up in blood. Ophthalmopathy was identified by the model a median 6.5 months ahead of onset.

This chain uses TRBV5-5 with TRBJ2-7, with 9 nucleotides matching TRBD1. The source material was blood. This clonotype was sampled from a young man with Graves' hyperthyroidism. The CDR3 DNA reads TGTGCCAGCAGCTTATCAACAGGGGGCTTACTTAGGGAGCAGTACGTC. It translates to CASSLSTGGLLREQYV.